This T cell receptor beta chain was recorded in a study of post-analysis software for immune sequencing data. This clonotype was recorded a few times. Carried by the TCR beta cDNA libraries were unique molecular identifiers. TCRdb re-called the PCR reads with MiXCR, one entry per CDR3 protein. The data show hundreds of thousands of distinct CDR3 sequences, about 60% seen once. The sequencing input was blood. This receptor was obtained from a girl aged 2 to 9 with multiple sclerosis.

The DNA for the CDR3 is TGTGCCACCAGTGATTTCGGAGAGACCCAGTACTTC. This gives the protein CATSDFGETQYF. The chain has TRBV24-1 and TRBJ2-5; D call uncertain. V was shortened by 1 base and J by 4 bases, with 3 bases between the two germline ends. Germline V gene lookup returns CDR1 KGHDR and CDR2 SFDVKD. The CDR3 contains 12 residues.